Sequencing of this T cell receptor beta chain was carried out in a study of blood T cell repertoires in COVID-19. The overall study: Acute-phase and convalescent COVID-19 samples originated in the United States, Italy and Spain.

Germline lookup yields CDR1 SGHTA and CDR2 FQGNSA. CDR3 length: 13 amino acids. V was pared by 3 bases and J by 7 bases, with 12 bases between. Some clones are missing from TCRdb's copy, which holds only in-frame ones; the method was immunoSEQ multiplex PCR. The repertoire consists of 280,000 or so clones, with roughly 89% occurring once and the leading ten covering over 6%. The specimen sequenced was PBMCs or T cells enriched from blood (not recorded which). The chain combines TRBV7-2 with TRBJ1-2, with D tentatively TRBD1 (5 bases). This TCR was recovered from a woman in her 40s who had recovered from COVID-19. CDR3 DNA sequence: TGTGCCAGCAGCTTCTCGGGGGGTGTTGGCTACACCTTC. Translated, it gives CASSFSGGVGYTF. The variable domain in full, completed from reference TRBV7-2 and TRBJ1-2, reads GAGVSQSPSNKVTEKGKDVELRCDPISGHTALYWYRQSLGQGLEFLIYFQGNSAPDKSGLPSDRFSAERTGGSVSTLTIQRTQQEDSAVYLCASSFSGGVGYTFGSGTRLTVV.